This is a list of T cell receptor beta chains from one sample in a study of blood T cells in healthy people across ages. MiXCR, applied by TCRdb to the 5' RACE reads, yields one record per CDR3 protein. The sample gives about 1.6 million distinct CDR3 sequences, approximately 32% of which show up once; 10% to 12% is in the top ten. The sequenced sample consisted of blood. These receptors were collected from a young woman in good health. The CDR3 runs from the conserved cysteine through the conserved F or W. Fields, in order: D gene, clone size, J gene, V gene, CDR3 protein, CDR3 DNA. The D gene is left open where the match is weak. Clone size is not always given. Where it is, it says once, few, many or a class for expanded clones.

>-|few|TRBJ2-1|TRBV6-1
CASNWLESSYNEQFF
TGTGCCAGCAATTGGCTCGAGAGCTCCTACAATGAGCAGTTCTTC
>TRBD1|many|TRBJ2-7|TRBV3-1
CASSQWTGYEQYF
TGTGCCAGCAGCCAATGGACAGGGTACGAGCAGTACTTC
>-|-|TRBJ2-1|TRBV7-8
CASSLQGPVSDEQFF
TGTGCCAGCAGCTTACAGGGTCCGGTATCCGATGAGCAGTTCTTC
>TRBD2|-|TRBJ2-1|TRBV5-1
CASSAGTSGSLYEQFF
TGCGCCAGCAGCGCCGGGACTAGCGGGAGTTTATATGAGCAGTTCTTC
>-|once|TRBJ2-7|TRBV3-1
CASNQDGTALSYEQYF
TGTGCCAGCAACCAAGATGGGACTGCCCTCTCCTACGAGCAGTACTTC
>-|few|TRBJ2-1|TRBV5-5
CASSRGSGLNEQFF
TGTGCCAGCAGCCGAGGGTCCGGCCTCAATGAGCAGTTCTTC
>-|-|TRBJ1-2|TRBV20-1
CSAGGGYGYTF
TGCAGTGCGGGGGGTGGCTATGGCTACACCTTC
>-|-|TRBJ1-1|TRBV5-1
CASSLDEGKNTEAFF
TGCGCCAGCAGCTTGGACGAGGGCAAGAACACTGAAGCTTTCTTT
>-|few|TRBJ2-5|TRBV4-1
CASSQLGTRQETQYF
TGCGCCAGCAGCCAGCTCGGGACGAGGCAAGAGACCCAGTACTTC
>TRBD1|-|TRBJ2-1|TRBV7-2
CASSLERGHEQFF
TGTGCCAGCAGCTTAGAGAGGGGGCATGAGCAGTTCTTC
>TRBD2|few|TRBJ2-7|TRBV3-1
CASSQDLGGVEQYF
TGTGCCAGCAGCCAAGATCTGGGAGGGGTCGAGCAGTACTTC
>-|many|TRBJ2-7|TRBV5-1
CASSLNVAYEQYF
TGCGCCAGCAGCTTGAACGTTGCCTACGAGCAGTACTTC
>-|many|TRBJ1-2|TRBV29-1
CSDGGGYGYTF
TGCAGCGACGGGGGGGGCTATGGCTACACCTTC
>-|few|TRBJ2-7|TRBV20-1
CSAGAGSSYEQYF
TGCAGTGCCGGGGCTGGGAGCTCCTACGAGCAGTATTTC
>TRBD2|-|TRBJ2-3|TRBV28
CASSKAGTSGRAADTQYF
TGTGCCAGCAGTAAGGCCGGGACTAGCGGGAGGGCCGCAGATACGCAGTATTTT
>TRBD2|-|TRBJ2-3|TRBV7-9
CASSSTSGRVLDTQYF
TGTGCCAGCAGCTCTACTAGCGGGAGAGTCTTGGATACGCAGTATTTT
>-|few|TRBJ2-7|TRBV12-3/TRBV12-4
CASSLRLGEQYF
TGTGCCAGCAGTTTACGGTTGGGCGAGCAGTACTTC
>-|-|TRBJ2-5|TRBV12-3/TRBV12-4
CASSFASSGTQYF
TGTGCCAGCAGTTTTGCCTCTTCGGGGACCCAGTACTTC
>TRBD1|many|TRBJ2-5|TRBV20-1
CSARDRGRETQYF
TGCAGTGCAAGGGACAGGGGGCGAGAGACCCAGTACTTC
>TRBD2|few|TRBJ2-3|TRBV5-1
CASTLAGGPGDTQYF
TGCGCCAGCACCCTAGCGGGAGGGCCTGGAGATACGCAGTATTTT
>-|-|TRBJ1-5|TRBV27
CASSFIQDLGNQPQHF
TGTGCCAGCAGTTTTATACAGGATTTGGGCAATCAGCCCCAGCATTTT
>TRBD2|-|TRBJ2-1|TRBV2
CASNLAGGSYNEQFF
TGTGCCAGCAACCTAGCGGGTGGCTCCTACAATGAGCAGTTCTTC
>TRBD1|-|TRBJ1-4|TRBV7-2
CATRTGVSEKLFF
TGTGCCACCCGCACAGGGGTATCGGAAAAACTGTTTTTT
>-|-|TRBJ2-1|TRBV27
CASSSASYEQFF
TGTGCCAGCAGTTCCGCTAGCTATGAGCAGTTCTTC
>TRBD1|-|TRBJ1-1|TRBV7-2
CASSDRTGGKAFF
TGTGCCAGCAGCGATCGGACAGGGGGGAAAGCTTTCTTT
>TRBD1|few|TRBJ1-2|TRBV27
CASSLSSGGYYGYTF
TGTGCCAGCAGTTTATCGTCAGGGGGCTACTATGGCTACACCTTC
>-|many|TRBJ2-1|TRBV5-1
CASSPAPPRYNEQFF
TGCGCCAGCAGCCCAGCACCGCCGAGATACAATGAGCAGTTCTTC
>-|many|TRBJ2-5|TRBV28
CASSLRRETQYF
TGTGCCAGCAGTTTAAGGAGGGAGACCCAGTACTTC
>-|few|TRBJ1-5|TRBV4-1
CASSQAPDTHNQPQHF
TGCGCCAGCAGCCAGGCACCAGACACTCACAATCAGCCCCAGCATTTT
>-|-|TRBJ1-1|TRBV7-9
CAGSSGSQMNTEAFF
TGTGCCGGCAGCTCGGGCAGCCAGATGAACACTGAAGCTTTCTTT
>-|-|TRBJ1-6|TRBV5-1
CASSRWDKTNSPLHF
TGCGCCAGCAGCCGATGGGACAAGACAAATTCACCCCTCCACTTT
>TRBD2|-|TRBJ2-3|TRBV5-5
CAGSLLAGRTDTQYF
TGTGCCGGCAGCCTATTAGCGGGGAGAACAGATACGCAGTATTTT
>TRBD2|-|TRBJ2-1|TRBV20-1
CSVIVAGVRNEQFF
TGCAGTGTTATCGTAGCGGGAGTGCGAAATGAGCAGTTCTTC
>-|few|TRBJ2-7|TRBV15
CATSRYRVGEQYF
TGTGCCACCAGCAGATACAGGGTCGGGGAGCAGTACTTC
>-|-|TRBJ2-5|TRBV5-5
CAGSLDGGAQETQYF
TGTGCCGGCAGCTTGGATGGCGGGGCCCAGGAGACCCAGTACTTC
>TRBD2|-|TRBJ2-7|TRBV20-1
CSATMHQRGENEQYF
TGCAGTGCAACCATGCACCAGCGGGGAGAAAACGAGCAGTACTTC
>TRBD2|-|TRBJ2-2|TRBV18
CASSPYRLARKTGELFF
TGTGCCAGCTCACCATACAGACTAGCGAGGAAGACCGGGGAGCTGTTTTTT
>-|few|TRBJ2-2|TRBV7-9
CASSSPWGAGELFF
TGTGCCAGCAGCTCCCCCTGGGGGGCCGGGGAGCTGTTTTTT
>-|few|TRBJ1-2|TRBV9
CASTLTSLANYGYTF
TGTGCCAGCACCTTGACTTCGCTAGCGAACTATGGCTACACCTTC
>-|-|TRBJ2-1|TRBV19
CASNYPGSYNEQFF
TGTGCCAGTAATTATCCCGGATCCTACAATGAGCAGTTCTTC
>TRBD1|-|TRBJ2-5|TRBV10-3
CAISERQGQETQYF
TGTGCCATCAGTGAGAGACAGGGGCAAGAGACCCAGTACTTC
>-|-|TRBJ2-7|TRBV3-1
CASSHTPSYEQYF
TGTGCCAGCAGCCATACTCCTTCCTACGAGCAGTACTTC
>-|-|TRBJ2-4|TRBV7-9
CASSLGGTEAKNTQYF
TGTGCCAGCAGCTTAGGGGGGACCGAAGCCAAAAACACTCAGTACTTC
>TRBD2|-|TRBJ2-3|TRBV27
CASSFLAGEAGIGTDTQYF
TGTGCCAGCAGTTTTCTAGCGGGAGAAGCGGGGATCGGCACAGATACGCAGTATTTT